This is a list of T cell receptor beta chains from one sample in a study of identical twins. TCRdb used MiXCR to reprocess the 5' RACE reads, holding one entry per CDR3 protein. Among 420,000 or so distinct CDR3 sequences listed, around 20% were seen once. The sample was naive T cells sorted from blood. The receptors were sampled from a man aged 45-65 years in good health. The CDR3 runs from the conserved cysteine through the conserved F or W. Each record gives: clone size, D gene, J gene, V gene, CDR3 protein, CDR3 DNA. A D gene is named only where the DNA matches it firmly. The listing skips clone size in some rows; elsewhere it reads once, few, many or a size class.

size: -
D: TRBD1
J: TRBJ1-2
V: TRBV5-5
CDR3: CASSPWGQGANYGYTF
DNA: TGTGCCAGCAGCCCGTGGGGACAGGGGGCGAACTATGGCTACACCTTC

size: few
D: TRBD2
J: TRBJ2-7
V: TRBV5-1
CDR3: CASSSGTSGVVQYF
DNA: TGCGCCAGCAGCTCGGGGACTAGCGGGGTAGTGCAGTACTTC

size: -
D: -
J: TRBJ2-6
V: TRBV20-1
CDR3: CSARVLGDEVLSGANVLTF
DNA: TGCAGTGCTAGAGTTCTAGGGGATGAGGTCCTCTCTGGGGCCAACGTCCTGACTTTC

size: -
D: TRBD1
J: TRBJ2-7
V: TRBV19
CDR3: CASSIPGQGAEQYF
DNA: TGTGCCAGTAGTATCCCGGGACAGGGAGCCGAGCAGTACTTC

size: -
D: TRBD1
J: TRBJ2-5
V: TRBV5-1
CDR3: CASSLGQGKTQYF
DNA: TGCGCCAGCAGCTTGGGACAGGGGAAGACCCAGTACTTC

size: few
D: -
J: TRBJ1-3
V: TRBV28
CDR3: CASSLTVLQRHRSGNTIYF
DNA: TGTGCCAGCAGTTTAACGGTCCTCCAAAGACACCGCTCTGGAAACACCATATATTTT

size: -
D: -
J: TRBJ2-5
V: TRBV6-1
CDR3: CASSSDSRKTQYF
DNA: TGTGCCAGCAGCTCCGACTCTCGGAAGACCCAGTACTTC

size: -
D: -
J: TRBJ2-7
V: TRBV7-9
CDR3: CASSLGLGPLSYEQYF
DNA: TGTGCCAGCAGCTTAGGTCTGGGCCCCCTCTCCTACGAGCAGTACTTC

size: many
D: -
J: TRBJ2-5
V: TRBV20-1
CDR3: CSARDVPQGETQYF
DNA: TGCAGTGCTAGAGATGTCCCCCAGGGGGAGACCCAGTACTTC

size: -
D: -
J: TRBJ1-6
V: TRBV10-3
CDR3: CAISESKGSYNSPLHF
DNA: TGTGCCATCAGTGAGTCTAAGGGATCCTATAATTCACCCCTCCACTTT

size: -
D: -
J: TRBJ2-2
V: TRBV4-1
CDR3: CASRWQANTGELFF
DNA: TGCGCCAGCAGGTGGCAGGCGAACACCGGGGAGCTGTTTTTT

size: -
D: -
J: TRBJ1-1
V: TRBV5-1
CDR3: CASSWDGQTTEAFF
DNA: TGCGCCAGCAGCTGGGACGGACAGACCACTGAAGCTTTCTTT

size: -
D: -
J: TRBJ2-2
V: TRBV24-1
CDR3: CATSDYGGNTGELFF
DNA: TGTGCCACCAGTGATTATGGGGGGAACACCGGGGAGCTGTTTTTT

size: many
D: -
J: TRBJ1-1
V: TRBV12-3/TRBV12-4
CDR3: CASSLVWGNTEAFF
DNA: TGTGCCAGCAGTTTAGTTTGGGGGAACACTGAAGCTTTCTTT

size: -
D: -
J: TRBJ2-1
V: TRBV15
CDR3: CATSKIRGEQFF
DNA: TGTGCCACCAGCAAGATTCGGGGAGAGCAGTTCTTC

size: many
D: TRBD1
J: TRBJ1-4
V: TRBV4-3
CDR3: CARGTGGDEKLFF
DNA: TGCGCCAGGGGGACAGGAGGGGATGAAAAACTGTTTTTT

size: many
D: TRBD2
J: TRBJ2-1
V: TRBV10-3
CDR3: CAISELAGSLAGNEQFF
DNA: TGTGCCATCAGTGAGCTAGCGGGATCTCTTGCGGGCAATGAGCAGTTCTTC

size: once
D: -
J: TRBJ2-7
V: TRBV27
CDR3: CASSLWIGAGSAYEQYF
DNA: TGTGCCAGCAGTTTATGGATAGGGGCAGGGAGCGCCTACGAGCAGTACTTC

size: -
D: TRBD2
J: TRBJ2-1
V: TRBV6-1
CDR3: CASRSGTSQMEFF
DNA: TGTGCCAGCAGAAGTGGGACTAGCCAAATGGAGTTCTTC

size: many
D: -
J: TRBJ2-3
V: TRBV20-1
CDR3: CSAAEDSDNTDTQYF
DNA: TGCAGCGCTGCCGAGGACAGTGATAACACAGATACGCAGTATTTT

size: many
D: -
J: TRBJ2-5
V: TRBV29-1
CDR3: CSVEVGSQETQYF
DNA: TGCAGCGTTGAAGTGGGGAGCCAAGAGACCCAGTACTTC

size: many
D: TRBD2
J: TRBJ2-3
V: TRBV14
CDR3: CASSPRRRGGRDTQYF
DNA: TGTGCCAGCAGCCCCCGCCGTCGGGGGGGCCGAGATACGCAGTATTTT

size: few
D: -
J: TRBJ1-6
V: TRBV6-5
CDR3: CASSYSFQGKPGYNSPLHF
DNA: TGTGCCAGCAGTTACTCCTTTCAGGGGAAGCCAGGATATAATTCACCCCTCCACTTT

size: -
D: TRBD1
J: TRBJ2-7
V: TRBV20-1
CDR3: CSAGKRQGNYEQYF
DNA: TGCAGTGCTGGTAAGAGACAGGGTAACTACGAGCAGTACTTC

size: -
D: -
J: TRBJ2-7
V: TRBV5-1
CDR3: CASSRVQYEQYF
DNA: TGCGCCAGCAGCCGGGTCCAGTACGAGCAGTACTTC

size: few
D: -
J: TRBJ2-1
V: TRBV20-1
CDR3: CSARATDRNEQFF
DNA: TGCAGTGCTAGAGCCACGGATCGGAATGAGCAGTTCTTC

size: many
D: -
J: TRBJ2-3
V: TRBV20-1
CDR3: CSGMYRVEGLDTQYF
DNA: TGCAGTGGAATGTACAGGGTAGAGGGGTTGGATACGCAGTATTTT

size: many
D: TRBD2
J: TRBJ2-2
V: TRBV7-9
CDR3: CASSFFSGSYTGELFF
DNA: TGTGCCAGCAGCTTTTTTAGCGGGAGTTACACCGGGGAGCTGTTTTTT

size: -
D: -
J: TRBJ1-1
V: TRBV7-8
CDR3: CASRRDTLSPEAFF
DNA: TGTGCAAGCCGACGGGACACCTTATCCCCTGAAGCTTTCTTT

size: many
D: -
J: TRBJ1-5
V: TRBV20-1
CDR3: CSARDLAAGPQHF
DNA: TGCAGTGCTAGAGATTTGGCAGCCGGGCCCCAGCATTTT

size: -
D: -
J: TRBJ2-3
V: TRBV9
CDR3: CASSEEGGQITDTQYF
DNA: TGTGCCAGCAGCGAGGAGGGGGGACAGATCACAGATACGCAGTATTTT

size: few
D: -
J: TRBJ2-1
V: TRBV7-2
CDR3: CASSFGLNNEQFF
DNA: TGTGCCAGCAGCTTCGGGCTAAACAATGAGCAGTTCTTC

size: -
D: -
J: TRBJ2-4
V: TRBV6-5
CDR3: CASSYSGGATGAKNIQYF
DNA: TGTGCCAGCAGTTACTCTGGGGGGGCGACGGGGGCCAAAAACATTCAGTACTTC

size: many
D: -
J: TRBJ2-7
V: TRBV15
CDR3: CATSRDGRAEQYF
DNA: TGTGCCACCAGCAGAGATGGAAGGGCCGAGCAGTACTTC

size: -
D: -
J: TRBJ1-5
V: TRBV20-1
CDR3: CSATPPVGSNQPQHF
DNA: TGCAGTGCTACTCCCCCGGTAGGCAGCAATCAGCCCCAGCATTTT

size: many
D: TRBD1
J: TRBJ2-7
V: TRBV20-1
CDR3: CSAEGSPGQGSYEQYF
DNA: TGCAGTGCTGAGGGGTCGCCGGGACAGGGGTCCTACGAGCAGTACTTC

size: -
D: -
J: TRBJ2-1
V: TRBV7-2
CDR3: CASSHLHLAIF
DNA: TGTGCCAGCAGCCACCTCCATTTGGCAATCTTC

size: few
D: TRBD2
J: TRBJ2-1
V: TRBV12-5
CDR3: CASAPFGTSDNEQFF
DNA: TGTGCTAGTGCCCCCTTCGGGACTAGTGACAATGAGCAGTTCTTC

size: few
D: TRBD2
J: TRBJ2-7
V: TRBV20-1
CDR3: CSARPAGGTYEQYF
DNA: TGCAGTGCTAGGCCAGCGGGGGGAACCTACGAGCAGTACTTC

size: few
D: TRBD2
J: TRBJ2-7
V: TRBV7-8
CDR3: CASSLLAGSYEQYF
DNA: TGTGCCAGCAGCTTACTAGCGGGATCTTACGAGCAGTACTTC

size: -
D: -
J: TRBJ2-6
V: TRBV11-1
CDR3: CASSFFFLQPNSGANVLTF
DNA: TGTGCCAGCAGCTTTTTTTTCCTTCAACCAAACTCTGGGGCCAACGTCCTGACTTTC

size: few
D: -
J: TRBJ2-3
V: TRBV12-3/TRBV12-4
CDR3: CATATPDTQYF
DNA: TGTGCCACTGCCACGCCAGATACGCAGTATTTT

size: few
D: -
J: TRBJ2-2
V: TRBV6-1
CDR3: CASSQGTTGELFF
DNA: TGTGCCAGCAGTCAAGGGACCACCGGGGAGCTGTTTTTT

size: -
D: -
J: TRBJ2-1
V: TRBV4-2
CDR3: CASSQNRENEQFF
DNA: TGTGCCAGCAGCCAGAACAGGGAAAATGAGCAGTTCTTC

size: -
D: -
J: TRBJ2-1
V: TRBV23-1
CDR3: CASEKGLTNGCGQFF
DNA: TGCGCCAGCGAAAAGGGGCTAACGAACGGATGTGGGCAGTTCTTC

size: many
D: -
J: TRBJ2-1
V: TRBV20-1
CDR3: CSARPRAYNEQFF
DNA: TGCAGTGCTAGACCCCGGGCCTACAATGAGCAGTTCTTC

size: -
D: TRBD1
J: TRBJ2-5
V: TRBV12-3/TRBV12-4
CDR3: CASSLTGYETQYF
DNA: TGTGCCAGCAGTTTGACAGGGTACGAGACCCAGTACTTC

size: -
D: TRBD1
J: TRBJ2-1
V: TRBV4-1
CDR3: CASSQDIGTGGWNEQFF
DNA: TGCGCCAGCAGCCAAGATATTGGGACAGGGGGCTGGAATGAGCAGTTCTTC

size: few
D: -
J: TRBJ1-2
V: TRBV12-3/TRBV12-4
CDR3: CASSPRTSNYGYTF
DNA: TGTGCCAGCAGCCCCAGGACTAGCAACTATGGCTACACCTTC

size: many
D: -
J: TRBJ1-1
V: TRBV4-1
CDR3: CASSQDQGLNTEAFF
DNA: TGCGCCAGCAGCCAAGATCAGGGCTTGAACACTGAAGCTTTCTTT

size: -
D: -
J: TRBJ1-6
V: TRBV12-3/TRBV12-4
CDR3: CASSFQNSPLHF
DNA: TGTGCCAGCAGTTTTCAGAATTCACCCCTCCACTTT

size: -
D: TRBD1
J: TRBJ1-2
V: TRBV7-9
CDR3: CASSFGTGGIRGYTF
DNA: TGTGCCAGCAGCTTCGGGACAGGGGGCATTCGTGGCTACACCTTC

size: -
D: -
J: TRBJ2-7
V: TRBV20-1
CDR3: CSARAGTNYEQYF
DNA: TGCAGTGCTAGGGCCGGGACAAACTACGAGCAGTACTTC

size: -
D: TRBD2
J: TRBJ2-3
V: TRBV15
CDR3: CATSTQAGDTQYF
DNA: TGTGCCACGAGCACCCAAGCGGGGGATACGCAGTATTTT

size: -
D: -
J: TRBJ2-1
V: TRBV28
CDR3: CASTSPLGEQFF
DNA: TGTGCCAGCACCAGTCCCCTAGGTGAGCAGTTCTTC